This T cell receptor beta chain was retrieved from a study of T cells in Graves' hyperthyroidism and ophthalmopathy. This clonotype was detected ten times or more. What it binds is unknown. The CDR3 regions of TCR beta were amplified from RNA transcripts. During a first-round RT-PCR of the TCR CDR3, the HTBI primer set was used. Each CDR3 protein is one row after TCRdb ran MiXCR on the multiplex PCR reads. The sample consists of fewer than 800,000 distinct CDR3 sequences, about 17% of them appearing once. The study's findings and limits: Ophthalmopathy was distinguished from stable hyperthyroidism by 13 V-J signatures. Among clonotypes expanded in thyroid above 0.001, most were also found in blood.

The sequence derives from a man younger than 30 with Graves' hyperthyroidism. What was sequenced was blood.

The CDR3 is CASSIDPLSNQPQHF. DNA of the CDR3: TGTGCCAGCAGCATAGACCCCTTAAGCAATCAGCCCCAGCATTTT. The rearrangement joins TRBV5-4 to TRBJ1-5, with D uncertain. V lost 4 bases, J lost 1 base, and 12 bases lay in between. The length of the CDR3 is 15 residues. CDR1 and CDR2 from the germline V gene are SGHNT and YYREEE (reference sequence). The full variable domain, rest sourced from reference TRBV5-4 and TRBJ1-5, is ETGVTQSPTHLIKTRGQQVTLRCSSQSGHNTVSWYQQALGQGPQFIFQYYREEENGRGNFPPRFSGLQFPNYSSELNVNALELDDSALYLCASSIDPLSNQPQHFGDGTRLSIL.